The 21 T cell receptor beta chains presented below share a single source sample, sequenced in a study of T cells after yellow fever vaccination. Each CDR3 protein is one row after TCRdb ran MiXCR on the 5' RACE reads. Here the sample spans some 560,000 distinct CDR3 sequences, less than 20% being singletons. Sample: PBMCs, taken 15 days after the yellow fever booster vaccination. The receptors come from a man younger than 40 who received the YFV17D yellow fever vaccine.

The genes are TRBV15 and TRBJ2-1, with 8 nucleotides matching TRBD1. CDR1 and CDR2 from the germline V gene are LNHNV and YYDKDF (reference sequence). Losses at the gene ends were 5 bases for V and 4 bases for J; bases not matched to a gene: 7. The CDR3 runs 15 residues. The CDR3 bases are TGTGCCACCAGCCCCGGGACAGGAGGGTACAATGAGCAGTTCTTC. Translated, it gives CATSPGTGGYNEQFF.

The chain uses TRBV6-1 and TRBJ2-3; D possibly matches TRBD1 or TRBD2 (5 bases each). There are 16 residues in the CDR3. The V and J ends lost 5 bases and 2 bases respectively, with 17 bases between them. CDR1 and CDR2 (germline): MNHNS, SASEGT. The CDR3 loop is CASSLSGTAYTDTQYF. The CDR3 coding sequence is TGTGCCAGCAGTCTTAGTGGGACGGCATACACAGATACGCAGTATTTT.

This clonotype was detected a few times. The J gene is TRBJ2-3, the V gene TRBV20-1; D is unclear. The CDR3 runs to 13 residues. The germline gives CDR1 DFQATT, CDR2 SNEGSKA (reference sequence). The V end was cut by 5 bases, the J end by 6 bases, with 15 bases between. The CDR3 protein is CSARPALGDTQYF. CDR3 DNA: TGCAGTGCTCGCCCCGCCCTAGGGGATACGCAGTATTTT.

The gene calls are TRBV7-7 and TRBJ2-2, with 9 bases lining up with TRBD1. CDR1 SSHAT and CDR2 FNYEAQ come from the germline V gene (reference sequence). With V trimmed by 5 bases and J by 7 bases, 5 bases remained unmatched. The CDR3 is made up of 14 amino acids. Here the CDR3 DNA reads TGTGCCAGCAGCCGGGACAGGGCGAGCGGGGAGCTGTTTTTT. Encoded protein: CASSRDRASGELFF.

This clonotype appeared a few times. The chain combines TRBV7-2 with TRBJ1-5; D is undetermined. CDR1 SGHTA and CDR2 FQGNSA come from the germline V gene. CDR3 length: 15 amino acids. V dropped 7 bases and J dropped 0 bases, with 13 bases sitting between them. The CDR3 nucleotides read TGTGCCAGCAACTCAGGACCTTATAGCAATCAGCCCCAGCATTTT. This codes for CASNSGPYSNQPQHF.

Only a few counts were recorded for this clonotype. The chain recombines TRBV20-1 with TRBJ2-1; 8 nucleotides line up with TRBD2. Per the germline V gene, CDR1 is DFQATT and CDR2 is SNEGSKA (reference sequence). CDR3 length: 14 residues. J lost 8 bases, V lost 8 bases, and 14 bases had no gene match. The CDR3 nucleotides are TGCAGTCCAAGAAGACGGGCGGGAGGCTATGAGCAGTTCTTC. Amino acid sequence: CSPRRRAGGYEQFF.

This clonotype was seen repeatedly, ten times or more. This chain connects TRBV6-5 to TRBJ2-1; possibly TRBD1 or TRBD2 for D (7 bases each). The germline V gene encodes CDR1 MNHEY and CDR2 SVGAGI. Trimming removed 6 bases from V and 10 bases from J, with 10 bases in between. The CDR3 spans 11 residues. In DNA form, the CDR3 reads TGTGCCAGCAGCCAGGGGGGGGAGCAGTTCTTC. Amino acids: CASSQGGEQFF.

This clonotype has only a few counts. This chain links TRBV5-1 with TRBJ2-7; no definite D call. The length of the CDR3 is 9 residues. V shed 10 bases and J shed 10 bases, with 12 bases lying between them. CDR1 is SGHRS and CDR2 is YFSETQ in the germline V gene. The CDR3: CAVEPEQYF. CDR3 nucleotide sequence: TGCGCCGTAGAACCCGAACAGTACTTC.

The chain couples TRBV20-1 to TRBJ2-5; D call uncertain. Germline values: CDR1 DFQATT, CDR2 SNEGSKA (reference sequence). The CDR3 covers 14 residues. Trimming pared 2 bases from V and 2 bases from J, leaving 12 bases between. CDR3 DNA: TGCAGTGCTAGACGACCGCAGACTCAAGAGACCCAGTACTTC. This encodes CSARRPQTQETQYF.

This clonotype was counted between two and nine times. The rearrangement joins TRBV29-1 to TRBJ2-7, with D possibly matching TRBD2 (6 bases). This CDR3 is built from 11 residues. V lost 4 bases and J lost 3, with 7 bases in between. Germline CDR1 reads SQVTM; CDR2 reads ANQGSEA. The CDR3 DNA follows: TGCAGCGTTGGGGGGGTCTACGAGCAGTACTTC. Amino acid sequence: CSVGGVYEQYF.

V gene TRBV3-1 combines with J gene TRBJ2-2; no firm D call. Trimming left V 1 base short and J 2 bases short, with 11 bases between. CDR3 size: 16 residues. Germline loops: CDR1 LGHDT, CDR2 YNNKEL (reference sequence). DNA of the CDR3: TGTGCCAGCAGCCAAGGCCAAAGGGTCAACACCGGGGAGCTGTTTTTT. Translating it yields CASSQGQRVNTGELFF.

The V gene is TRBV20-1, the J gene TRBJ1-5; D possibly corresponds to TRBD1 (5 bases). Trimming took 6 bases from V and 7 from J, leaving 19 bases between them. This CDR3 comprises 14 residues. Looked up from germline, CDR1 is DFQATT and CDR2 is SNEGSKA (reference sequence). Here the CDR3 reads CSAPAGQGEQPQHF. The CDR3 DNA reads TGCAGTGCCCCGGCAGGGCAGGGTGAGCAGCCCCAGCATTTT.

This sequence joins TRBV4-1 and TRBJ2-7, with TRBD1 matching 11 bases. V lost 3 bases and J lost 4; bases outside the gene matches: 5. There are 15 residues in the CDR3. CDR1 is MGHRA and CDR2 is YSYEKL in the germline V gene. CDR3 loop: CASSQPGQGAYEQYF. The CDR3, as DNA: TGCGCCAGCAGCCAGCCAGGACAGGGGGCTTACGAGCAGTACTTC.

This clonotype was detected a few times. The chain couples TRBV9 to TRBJ2-1; perhaps TRBD2 as D (6 bases). There are 16 residues in the CDR3. Per the germline V gene, CDR1 is SGDLS and CDR2 is YYNGEE. Trimming cost V 4 bases and J 0 bases, with 14 bases left between them. The CDR3 DNA sequence: TGTGCCAGCAGCCCCCACGGAGGGTCCTCCTACAATGAGCAGTTCTTC. Translation: CASSPHGGSSYNEQFF.

This clonotype has just a few counts. This chain connects TRBV10-3 to TRBJ2-3; 12 bases map to TRBD2. Per germline, CDR1 ENHRY and CDR2 SYGVKD. The junction had 9 bases not matched to a gene; V was cut back by 6 bases and J by 5 bases. The CDR3 length is 16 residues. The CDR3 loop is CAIRKTSGSIEDTQYF. The DNA for the CDR3 is TGTGCCATCAGAAAGACTAGCGGGAGCATCGAAGATACGCAGTATTTT.

This clonotype was counted only a few times. The chain employs TRBV11-2 and TRBJ2-2; maybe TRBD1 (6 bases). Trimming removed 1 base at V and 5 bases at J, with 14 bases between. Germline lookup yields CDR1 SGHAT and CDR2 FQNNGV. The CDR3 has 16 amino acids. The CDR3, as DNA: TGTGCCAGCAGCTTAGCCCGGACAGATCGTACCGGGGAGCTGTTTTTT. Its translation is CASSLARTDRTGELFF.

This clonotype has only a few counts. The chain links TRBV7-9 to TRBJ1-4; weak D call: TRBD1 (5 bases). In germline, CDR1 is SEHNR, CDR2 FQNEAQ (reference sequence). This CDR3 region has 16 residues. Trimming pared 2 bases from V and 0 bases from J, leaving 10 bases between. CDR3 residues: CASSLRGRTTNEKLFF. In DNA, the CDR3 is TGTGCCAGCAGCTTAAGGGGCAGAACAACTAATGAAAAACTGTTTTTT.

The chain links TRBV5-1 to TRBJ1-4, with 7 bases fitting TRBD1. J gave up 4 bases and V 0 bases, and 3 bases lay outside the gene matches. The CDR3 sequence is 15 residues long. Germline CDR1 and CDR2: SGHRS and YFSETQ. CDR3 in amino acids: CASSLGGQYNEKLFF. CDR3 nucleotides: TGCGCCAGCAGCTTGGGGGGACAGTATAATGAAAAACTGTTTTTT.

The sample holds a few counts of this clonotype. The J gene is TRBJ2-7, the V gene TRBV28; D might be TRBD2 (6 bases). Germline-derived CDR1 and CDR2 are MDHEN and SYDVKM. V gave up 6 bases and J gave up 3 bases, with 18 bases separating them. The CDR3 has 15 residues. Here the CDR3 DNA reads TGTGCCAGCAGCTGGGGCGGGGCCGCCCTCTACGAGCAGTACTTC. Translation gives CASSWGGAALYEQYF.

As concerns this clonotype: Relative to the germline gene, one junction end is altered; a read error may explain this. V gene TRBV11-1 combines with J gene TRBJ2-1; 10 bases agree with TRBD2. The germline V gene has CDR1 SGHAT and CDR2 FQDESV (reference sequence). The length of the CDR3 is 18 residues. The CDR3 protein is CDSSFSTLAGVSYNEQFF. CDR3 DNA sequence: TGTGACAGCAGCTTTTCCACCCTAGCGGGAGTCTCCTACAATGAGCAGTTCTTC.

The V call is TRBV18, the J call TRBJ2-7, with 7 bases lining up with TRBD2. Germline CDR1 is KGHSH and CDR2 is LQKENI. This CDR3 contains 16 residues. Losses at the gene ends were 4 bases for V and 2 bases for J; bases not matched to a gene: 11. The CDR3 bases are TGTGCCAGCTCACATTCGAGCGGGATTTCACCCTACGAGCAGTACTTC. This gives the protein CASSHSSGISPYEQYF.